This is a list of T cell receptor beta chains from one sample in a study of blood T cell repertoires in COVID-19. Only in-frame clones appear in the TCRdb table, and some are missing; sequencing was by immunoSEQ multiplex PCR. The data hold 200,000 to 250,000 clones, with 86% observed a single time. Sequencing input: peripheral blood. The receptor set was obtained from a woman younger than 45 who had recovered from COVID-19. The CDR3 runs from the conserved cysteine through the conserved F or W. D genes are given only for firm matches. The size of a clone is reported for some rows only, either as once, few or many, or as a class for expanded clones.

CDR3nt: TGTGCCACCCTGGGCCCTAGCTTGATGAACACTGAAGCTTTCTTT
CDR3aa: CATLGPSLMNTEAFF
d_gene: .
j_gene: TRBJ1-1
v_gene: TRBV2
abundance: .
len: 15

CDR3nt: TGTGCCAGCAGCTCCTGGACTAGCGGGGGGTACAATGAGCAGTTCTTC
CDR3aa: CASSSWTSGGYNEQFF
d_gene: TRBD2
j_gene: TRBJ2-1
v_gene: TRBV7-2
abundance: .
len: 16

CDR3nt: TGTGCCAGCAGCGGGAGGGGGCCGACGCCTGAAGCTTTCTTT
CDR3aa: CASSGRGPTPEAFF
d_gene: TRBD1
j_gene: TRBJ1-1
v_gene: TRBV9
abundance: .
len: 14

CDR3nt: TGTGCCAGCAGTGGGGTAGGGAGCTCCTACGAGCAGTACTTC
CDR3aa: CASSGVGSSYEQYF
d_gene: .
j_gene: TRBJ2-7
v_gene: TRBV6-2/TRBV6-3
abundance: .
len: 14

CDR3nt: TGCGCCAGCAGCTTGGCCACAGCGAACACTGAAGCTTTCTTT
CDR3aa: CASSLATANTEAFF
d_gene: .
j_gene: TRBJ1-1
v_gene: TRBV5-1
abundance: .
len: 14

CDR3nt: TGTGCCAGCAGCGCAGATAGCAATCAGCCCCAGCATTTT
CDR3aa: CASSADSNQPQHF
d_gene: .
j_gene: TRBJ1-5
v_gene: TRBV9
abundance: .
len: 13

CDR3nt: TGTGCCATCAGCTTATACAGGGGGTCGGACAATGAGCAGTTCTTC
CDR3aa: CAISLYRGSDNEQFF
d_gene: TRBD1
j_gene: TRBJ2-1
v_gene: TRBV10-3
abundance: .
len: 15

CDR3nt: TGTGCCAGCAGCGTAGGGACAGATACGGACCTCACAGATACGCAGTATTTT
CDR3aa: CASSVGTDTDLTDTQYF
d_gene: .
j_gene: TRBJ2-3
v_gene: TRBV9
abundance: .
len: 17

CDR3nt: TGTGCCAGCAGCCCACTGGGGGCTAGGGAAAACATTCAGTACTTC
CDR3aa: CASSPLGARENIQYF
d_gene: .
j_gene: TRBJ2-4
v_gene: TRBV7-2
abundance: .
len: 15

CDR3nt: TGCGCCAGCAGCCTCGGGACTAGCGGGGCCTACGAGCAGTACTTC
CDR3aa: CASSLGTSGAYEQYF
d_gene: TRBD2
j_gene: TRBJ2-7
v_gene: TRBV5-1
abundance: many
len: 15

CDR3nt: TGTGCCAGCAGCTTGCGTGGGACAGGGGGCTCGAGTGGCTACACCTTC
CDR3aa: CASSLRGTGGSSGYTF
d_gene: TRBD1
j_gene: TRBJ1-2
v_gene: TRBV5-6
abundance: .
len: 16

CDR3nt: TGCGCCAGCACCCTTCGGAGGAACACTGAAGCTTTCTTT
CDR3aa: CASTLRRNTEAFF
d_gene: .
j_gene: TRBJ1-1
v_gene: TRBV5-1
abundance: .
len: 13

CDR3nt: TGTGCCAGCAGCTTAGGCAAGGGACAGGGGCGCCTCCGCTATGGCTACACCTTC
CDR3aa: CASSLGKGQGRLRYGYTF
d_gene: TRBD1
j_gene: TRBJ1-2
v_gene: TRBV11-2
abundance: .
len: 18

CDR3nt: TGTGCCAGCAGCTTAGGCGTTAACGAGCAGTACTTC
CDR3aa: CASSLGVNEQYF
d_gene: .
j_gene: TRBJ2-7
v_gene: TRBV13
abundance: .
len: 12

CDR3nt: TGTGCCAGTAACTCTTTCGGGGACAGGGGCCGGAACTATGGCTACACCTTC
CDR3aa: CASNSFGDRGRNYGYTF
d_gene: TRBD1
j_gene: TRBJ1-2
v_gene: TRBV19
abundance: .
len: 17

CDR3nt: TGTGCCATCAGTGAAACAGGGAATTCCTATGGCTACACCTTC
CDR3aa: CAISETGNSYGYTF
d_gene: .
j_gene: TRBJ1-2
v_gene: TRBV10-3
abundance: .
len: 14

CDR3nt: TGTGCCAGCAGCTTAGACCCTAGCTCCTACAATGAGCAGTTCTTC
CDR3aa: CASSLDPSSYNEQFF
d_gene: .
j_gene: TRBJ2-1
v_gene: TRBV7-2
abundance: .
len: 15

CDR3nt: TGTGCCAGCAGAAGACAGGGCTCCGACACTGAAGCTTTCTTT
CDR3aa: CASRRQGSDTEAFF
d_gene: TRBD1
j_gene: TRBJ1-1
v_gene: TRBV6-5
abundance: .
len: 14

CDR3nt: TGTGCCAGCAGCCTCGGACAGGGGGCCACACAAGGCTATGGCTACACCTTC
CDR3aa: CASSLGQGATQGYGYTF
d_gene: TRBD1
j_gene: TRBJ1-2
v_gene: TRBV5-4
abundance: .
len: 17

CDR3nt: TGTGCCAGCAGCCCCCGACCTAGCGGATCAGCCAAAAACATTCAGTACTTC
CDR3aa: CASSPRPSGSAKNIQYF
d_gene: TRBD2
j_gene: TRBJ2-4
v_gene: TRBV7-2
abundance: .
len: 17

CDR3nt: TGTGCCAGCAGCCAAGTGGAGTCAGTTATGATGGAGACCCAGTACTTC
CDR3aa: CASSQVESVMMETQYF
d_gene: .
j_gene: TRBJ2-5
v_gene: TRBV3-1/TRBV3-2
abundance: .
len: 16

CDR3nt: TGTGCCAGCAGTTCGGCGGGGGCCCCACCCGGGGAGCTGTTTTTT
CDR3aa: CASSSAGAPPGELFF
d_gene: .
j_gene: TRBJ2-2
v_gene: TRBV27
abundance: .
len: 15

CDR3nt: TGTGCCAGCAGTGAAAGGGGACAGTATATCCCCCAGCATTTT
CDR3aa: CASSERGQYIPQHF
d_gene: TRBD1
j_gene: TRBJ1-5
v_gene: TRBV2
abundance: .
len: 14

CDR3nt: TGTGCCAGCAGGAGAGACAGAGCTAATGAAAAACTGTTTTTT
CDR3aa: CASRRDRANEKLFF
d_gene: .
j_gene: TRBJ1-4
v_gene: TRBV11-2
abundance: .
len: 14

CDR3nt: TGTGCCAGCAGCAAAGGACAGGGTTTGAACACTGAAGCTTTCTTT
CDR3aa: CASSKGQGLNTEAFF
d_gene: TRBD1
j_gene: TRBJ1-1
v_gene: TRBV5-5
abundance: .
len: 15

CDR3nt: TGTGCCAGCAGTTCCGACAGTTCTGGGGCCAACGTCCTGACTTTC
CDR3aa: CASSSDSSGANVLTF
d_gene: .
j_gene: TRBJ2-6
v_gene: TRBV11-2
abundance: .
len: 15

CDR3nt: TGTGCCAGTAGTATAGAGGCAGGGGAGAATGGCTACACCTTC
CDR3aa: CASSIEAGENGYTF
d_gene: .
j_gene: TRBJ1-2
v_gene: TRBV19
abundance: .
len: 14

CDR3nt: TGTGCCAGCTCACTCCTCGGGACAGGGGGCGACTCTGGGGCCAACGTCCTGACTTTC
CDR3aa: CASSLLGTGGDSGANVLTF
d_gene: TRBD1
j_gene: TRBJ2-6
v_gene: TRBV18
abundance: few
len: 19

CDR3nt: TGTGCCAGCAGTTATTTTGCAGGGGCGTTTAATCAGCCCCAGCATTTT
CDR3aa: CASSYFAGAFNQPQHF
d_gene: .
j_gene: TRBJ1-5
v_gene: TRBV6-2/TRBV6-3
abundance: .
len: 16

CDR3nt: TGTGCCAGCAGCTTAAGGGGGCCAGGGGCAGGTCTGTCGGTCTACGAGCAGTACTTC
CDR3aa: CASSLRGPGAGLSVYEQYF
d_gene: TRBD1
j_gene: TRBJ2-7
v_gene: TRBV7-4
abundance: .
len: 19

CDR3nt: TGTGCCAGCAGCCTGGCAGGGCCCTTTCAAGAGACCCAGTACTTC
CDR3aa: CASSLAGPFQETQYF
d_gene: .
j_gene: TRBJ2-5
v_gene: TRBV11-1
abundance: .
len: 15

CDR3nt: TGTGCCAGCAGTTACTCGCGGCTAGCGGGGGGCGGGGGGGTTTACAATGAGCAGTTCTTC
CDR3aa: CASSYSRLAGGGGVYNEQFF
d_gene: TRBD2
j_gene: TRBJ2-1
v_gene: TRBV6-2/TRBV6-3
abundance: few
len: 20

CDR3nt: TGTGCCAGCAGTTTAGTGTGGGGGGACACTGAAGCTTTCTTT
CDR3aa: CASSLVWGDTEAFF
d_gene: .
j_gene: TRBJ1-1
v_gene: TRBV27
abundance: .
len: 14

CDR3nt: TGTGCCAGCAGTAGGGGAGGCCACGCTGAAGCTTTCTTT
CDR3aa: CASSRGGHAEAFF
d_gene: .
j_gene: TRBJ1-1
v_gene: TRBV12-3/TRBV12-4
abundance: .
len: 13

CDR3nt: TGTGCCAGCACCAAATTAGAGGGGGCAAACACTGAAGCTTTCTTT
CDR3aa: CASTKLEGANTEAFF
d_gene: TRBD1
j_gene: TRBJ1-1
v_gene: TRBV6-6
abundance: .
len: 15

CDR3nt: TGTGCCAGCAGCCCAAAGGCAGGTCGTGGCTACACCTTC
CDR3aa: CASSPKAGRGYTF
d_gene: .
j_gene: TRBJ1-2
v_gene: TRBV7-3
abundance: many
len: 13

CDR3nt: TGTGCCATCAGTGAGTCTGCGGGAATCAGGACCTACGAGCAGTACTTC
CDR3aa: CAISESAGIRTYEQYF
d_gene: .
j_gene: TRBJ2-7
v_gene: TRBV10-3
abundance: .
len: 16

CDR3nt: TGTGCCAGTAGTAGGGGCTCGACAGGGGTCGAGACCCAGTACTTC
CDR3aa: CASSRGSTGVETQYF
d_gene: TRBD1
j_gene: TRBJ2-5
v_gene: TRBV19
abundance: .
len: 15

CDR3nt: TGTGCCAGCAGCTTAATTGAGGTAGCGGGGAATGAGCAGTTCTTC
CDR3aa: CASSLIEVAGNEQFF
d_gene: TRBD2
j_gene: TRBJ2-1
v_gene: TRBV7-3
abundance: .
len: 15

CDR3nt: TGTGCCAGCAGCTCACAGGGGGATTCACCCCTCCACTTT
CDR3aa: CASSSQGDSPLHF
d_gene: TRBD1
j_gene: TRBJ1-6
v_gene: TRBV11-1
abundance: .
len: 13

CDR3nt: TGTGCCAGCAGCTTGGGGATGGTTAGGGGGAACCAAGAGACCCAGTACTTC
CDR3aa: CASSLGMVRGNQETQYF
d_gene: .
j_gene: TRBJ2-5
v_gene: TRBV5-4
abundance: .
len: 17

CDR3nt: TGTGCCAGCATGGGGGGTGCGGCTGAAGCTTTCTTT
CDR3aa: CASMGGAAEAFF
d_gene: .
j_gene: TRBJ1-1
v_gene: TRBV2
abundance: .
len: 12

CDR3nt: TGTGCCAGTAGTATGCGAACAGGAACCTACGAGCAGTACTTC
CDR3aa: CASSMRTGTYEQYF
d_gene: .
j_gene: TRBJ2-7
v_gene: TRBV19
abundance: .
len: 14

CDR3nt: TGTGCCAGCGGGGAAGGCGCCGGGACAGGGGAGGATACGCAGTATTTT
CDR3aa: CASGEGAGTGEDTQYF
d_gene: TRBD1
j_gene: TRBJ2-3
v_gene: TRBV6-1
abundance: .
len: 16

CDR3nt: TGCGCCAGCAGCTTGTCCGCACTCCTTGGGGCCGCCGGGGAGCTGTTTTTT
CDR3aa: CASSLSALLGAAGELFF
d_gene: .
j_gene: TRBJ2-2
v_gene: TRBV5-1
abundance: .
len: 17

CDR3nt: TGCAGCGTTGGTTGGGGCTCCTTAAAAACCTACGAGCAGTACTTC
CDR3aa: CSVGWGSLKTYEQYF
d_gene: .
j_gene: TRBJ2-7
v_gene: TRBV29-1
abundance: .
len: 15

CDR3nt: TGCGCCAGCAGCCGATTTAGCGGGGGATCCTCCTACAATGAGCAGTTCTTC
CDR3aa: CASSRFSGGSSYNEQFF
d_gene: TRBD2
j_gene: TRBJ2-1
v_gene: TRBV4-3
abundance: .
len: 17